Below are 8 T cell receptor beta chains sequenced from a single sample in a study of somatic mutations in cytotoxic T cells in rheumatoid arthritis. Generated by immunoSEQ multiplex PCR, the TCRdb table keeps only in-frame clones and is missing some. The sample records 35,000 to 45,000 clones, roughly 80% being singletons. Sequenced input: CD8+ T cells sorted from blood. These TCRs come from a man aged 40-49 years in good health.

The V call is TRBV27, the J call TRBJ2-1; TRBD2 agrees at 7 bases. CDR3 length: 18 amino acids. The V segment lost 2 bases and the J segment 0 bases; nucleotides outside the gene matches: 10. CDR1 is MNHEY and CDR2 is SMNVEV in the germline V gene (reference sequence). CDR3 DNA sequence: TGTGCCAGCAGTTTAGGGTCGACTAGCCCGAGCTCCTACAATGAGCAGTTCTTC. Protein product: CASSLGSTSPSSYNEQFF.

This chain links TRBV5-1 with TRBJ2-7; 9 bases are shared with TRBD2. V lost 0 bases and J lost 5; bases outside the gene matches: 6. The germline V gene encodes CDR1 SGHRS and CDR2 YFSETQ. The CDR3 contains 15 residues. For the CDR3, the DNA is TGCGCCAGCAGCTTGGGAATAGCGGGAGACCACGAGCAGTACTTC. The encoded protein is CASSLGIAGDHEQYF.

On this clone itself: Other nucleotide sequences in the sample specify the same CDR3. The chain joins TRBV30 to TRBJ2-7; D is unclear. This CDR3 comprises 12 residues. Germline assignment: CDR1 GTSNPN and CDR2 SVGIG (reference sequence). V gave up 3 bases and J gave up 1 base, with 7 bases separating them. CDR3 in DNA: TGTGCCTGGAGAGCAGGATCCTACGAGCAGTACTTC. Its protein is CAWRAGSYEQYF.

In the case of this clone: A read error may produce the germline difference seen at one junction end. J is TRBJ1-1 and V is TRBV19; 7 positions agree with TRBD1. The CDR3 runs to 12 residues. Germline V CDR1 and CDR2: LNHDA, SQIVND (reference sequence). The CDR3 spells CASSLDRVQAFF. For the CDR3, the DNA is TGTGCCAGTAGTCTAGACAGGGTACAAGCTTTCTTT.

This chain joins TRBV11-2 and TRBJ2-1, with 10 bases fitting TRBD2. The germline V gene has CDR1 SGHAT and CDR2 FQNNGV. The CDR3 is 15 residues long. Trimming removed 1 base from V and 8 bases from J; junction bases left unmatched: 5. DNA of the CDR3: TGTGCCAGCAGCTTAGGGAGCGGGAGGGCCTATGAGCAGTTCTTC. Protein: CASSLGSGRAYEQFF.

This clone was recorded only once. The chain links TRBV18 to TRBJ2-2; possibly TRBD2 for D (5 bases). The CDR3 covers 13 residues. In germline, CDR1 is KGHSH, CDR2 LQKENI. V lost 2 bases, J lost 4 bases, and 5 bases lay in between. This CDR3 reads CASSPGSTGELFF. The DNA of the CDR3 is TGTGCCAGCTCACCAGGGAGCACCGGGGAGCTGTTTTTT.

The chain carries TRBV30 and TRBJ2-5, with D perhaps matching TRBD1 (5 bases). Near its end, the DNA agrees better with TRBJ2-7, so the J call may be wrong. The CDR3 is 12 amino acids. CDR1 is GTSNPN, CDR2 SVGIG, per germline (reference sequence). The CDR3 DNA reads as TGTGCCTTGACCTGGGGCCGCTACGAGCAGTACTTC. Amino acid sequence: CALTWGRYEQYF.

The chain recombines TRBV27 with TRBJ2-7, with D hard to call. V was shortened by 5 bases and J by 3 bases, with 14 bases between the two germline ends. CDR1 is MNHEY and CDR2 is SMNVEV in the germline V gene (reference sequence). CDR3 size: 14 residues. This chain's CDR3 is CASSPYADHYEQYF. The CDR3 coding sequence is TGTGCCAGCAGTCCCTACGCAGACCACTACGAGCAGTACTTC.